The present T cell receptor (beta chain) was sequenced within a study of blood T cell repertoires in COVID-19. The CDR3 totals 15 residues. Trimming stripped 1 base from V and 3 bases from J, with 12 bases between. The germline CDR1 and CDR2 sequences are LNHDA and SQIVND (reference sequence). Only in-frame clones appear in the TCRdb table, and some are missing; sequencing was by immunoSEQ multiplex PCR. The data show approximately 5,000 clones, 82% seen once. The TCR originated in a man between 65 and 80 years old with active COVID-19. The V gene is TRBV19, the J gene TRBJ1-1; D call uncertain. The specimen sequenced was peripheral blood. The CDR3 reads CASSIVPTGYTEAFF. DNA for the CDR3: TGTGCCAGTAGTATAGTACCCACCGGTTACACTGAAGCTTTCTTT.